The T cell receptor beta chain described here comes from a study of T cell repertoires in aging, cancer and after chemotherapy. Study overall: Chronic lymphocytic leukemia patients on fludarabine- or bendamustine-based regimens gave paired samples before and after chemotherapy. Study results and caveats: These repertoire data do not allow conclusions about immunological memory after chemotherapy. Compared with age-matched healthy donors, untreated hematological or solid cancer patients showed higher blood TCR clonality.

Multiplex touch-down PCR with TRB-A/B primers amplified rearranged V-D-J TRB sequences. Each CDR3 protein is one row after TCRdb ran MiXCR on the multiplex PCR reads. The profile shows some 2,500 distinct CDR3 sequences, about half of them singletons. The template was genomic DNA from peripheral blood, not RNA. A word on this clonotype: Its antigen is unidentified.

The ends lost 5 bases at V and 0 bases at J; junction bases unmatched: 5. The germline gives CDR1 GTSNPN, CDR2 SVGIG (reference sequence). The CDR3 loop spans 14 amino acids. This sequence joins TRBV30 and TRBJ1-1; 8 bases match TRBD1. What was sequenced was blood. This sequence originates from a human donor with a blood cancer. The CDR3, as DNA: TGTGCCTGGGACAGGGGAGGAATGAACACTGAAGCTTTCTTT. Its protein is CAWDRGGMNTEAFF.